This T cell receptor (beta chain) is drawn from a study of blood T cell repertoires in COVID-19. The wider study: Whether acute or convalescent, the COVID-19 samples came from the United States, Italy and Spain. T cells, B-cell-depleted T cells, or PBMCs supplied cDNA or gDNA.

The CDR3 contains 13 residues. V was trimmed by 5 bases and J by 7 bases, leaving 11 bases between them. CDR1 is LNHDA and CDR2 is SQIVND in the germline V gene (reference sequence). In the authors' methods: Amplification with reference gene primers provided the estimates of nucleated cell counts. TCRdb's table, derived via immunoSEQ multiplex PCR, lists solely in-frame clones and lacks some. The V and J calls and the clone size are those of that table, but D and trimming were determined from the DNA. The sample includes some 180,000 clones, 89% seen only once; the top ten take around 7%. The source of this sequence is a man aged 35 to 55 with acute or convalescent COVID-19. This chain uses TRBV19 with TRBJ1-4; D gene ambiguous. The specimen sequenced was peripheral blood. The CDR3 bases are TGTGCCAGTAGTTTACGAGGAGGTGAAAAACTGTTTTTT. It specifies CASSLRGGEKLFF.